Shown below are 27 T cell receptor beta chains from a single sample sequenced in a study of shared clonotypes between healthy human individuals. Cells designated naive CD8 were CD45RO-negative and were positively selected for CCR7, with terminally differentiated effector memory CD45RA+ cells excluded. Only in-frame clones appear in the TCRdb table, and some are missing; sequencing was by immunoSEQ multiplex PCR. The profile shows more than 600,000 clones, under 95% of them singletons. The source material was naive CD8+ T cells sorted from blood. The receptors were sampled from a young man in good health.

This chain uses TRBV30 with TRBJ2-1; D gene ambiguous. The CDR3 is made up of 15 amino acids. Germline V lookup: CDR1 GTSNPN, CDR2 SVGIG (reference sequence). With 0 bases removed from V and 0 bases from J, the gap between germline ends came to 9 bases. In DNA form, the CDR3 reads TGTGCCTGGAGTGTACTTGGCGTCTCCTACAATGAGCAGTTCTTC. Amino acid sequence: CAWSVLGVSYNEQFF.

The V gene is TRBV19, the J gene TRBJ2-1; D is perhaps TRBD2 (6 bases). Germline V gene data show CDR1 as LNHDA and CDR2 as SQIVND (reference sequence). The ends were cut back, 6 bases at V and 7 bases at J, with 16 bases in the middle. There are 14 residues in the CDR3. The CDR3: CASSGSSSGNEQFF. CDR3 DNA: TGTGCCAGTAGCGGGAGCTCTTCGGGGAATGAGCAGTTCTTC. The variable domain in full, completed from reference TRBV19 and TRBJ2-1, reads DGGITQSPKYLFRKEGQNVTLSCEQNLNHDAMYWYRQDPGQGLRLIYYSQIVNDFQKGDIAEGYSVSREKKESFPLTVTSAQKNPTAFYLCASSGSSSGNEQFFGPGTRLTVL.

The chain employs TRBV27 and TRBJ2-2; 7 bases align to TRBD1. CDR1 MNHEY and CDR2 SMNVEV come from the germline V gene (reference sequence). The length of the CDR3 is 15 residues. The junction had 0 bases not matched to a gene; V was cut back by 1 base and J by 1 base. The CDR3 loop is CASSLYRGNTGELFF. The CDR3, as DNA: TGTGCCAGCAGTTTATACAGGGGGAACACCGGGGAGCTGTTTTTT.

The rearrangement links TRBV4-1 to TRBJ2-7; 12 bases fit TRBD2. Germline CDR1 is MGHRA and CDR2 is YSYEKL. Germline trimming cut 5 bases from V and 4 bases from J; bases unmatched to any gene: 9. CDR3 length: 16 residues. CDR3 sequence reads: CASSKRTTSGSYEQYF. The CDR3 region has the DNA TGCGCCAGCAGCAAGCGAACGACTAGCGGGAGTTACGAGCAGTACTTC.

Remarks on this clone: Other DNA sequences in the same sample also yield this CDR3. The V call is TRBV7-9, the J call TRBJ2-5, with 9 bases that match TRBD1. After removal of 3 bases from V and 5 bases from J, the junction contained 1 base not matched to a gene. Germline V gene lookup returns CDR1 SEHNR and CDR2 FQNEAQ (reference sequence). This CDR3 is built from 13 residues. DNA of the CDR3: TGTGCCAGCAGCTTCGACAGGGGGGAGACCCAGTACTTC. Its translation: CASSFDRGETQYF.

Concerning this clone: Other DNA sequences in the sample encode the same CDR3. Here the CDR3 DNA reads TGTGCCAGCAGCTTAGGGACTAGCGGTAGCTCCTACGAGCAGTACTTC. It encodes CASSLGTSGSSYEQYF. V and J are TRBV11-2 and TRBJ2-7, with 10 positions matching TRBD2. The CDR3 covers 16 residues. Germline V gene data show CDR1 as SGHAT and CDR2 as FQNNGV. The V segment lost 1 base and the J segment 0 bases; nucleotides outside the gene matches: 3. Full variable domain (outside the CDR3, taken from reference TRBV11-2 and TRBJ2-7): EAGVAQSPRYKIIEKRQSVAFWCNPISGHATLYWYQQILGQGPKLLIQFQNNGVVDDSQLPKDRFSAERLKGVDSTLKIQPAKLEDSAVYLCASSLGTSGSSYEQYFGPGTRLTVT.

This sequence joins TRBV10-3 and TRBJ2-7; 7 bases line up with TRBD1. CDR1 is ENHRY and CDR2 is SYGVKD in the germline V gene. The CDR3 contains 15 residues. Losses at the gene ends were 2 bases for V and 3 bases for J; bases not matched to a gene: 7. The CDR3 loop reads CAISESLGTVYEQYF. The CDR3 DNA is TGTGCCATCAGTGAGAGCCTTGGGACAGTCTACGAGCAGTACTTC.

V usage is TRBV28 and J usage is TRBJ2-6; D unresolved. The CDR3 contains 16 residues. The germline CDR1 and CDR2 sequences are MDHEN and SYDVKM. V lost 3 bases and J lost 0, with 9 bases in between. The CDR3 sequence is CASSFYWSSGANVLTF. The CDR3 DNA reads TGTGCCAGCAGTTTCTATTGGAGCTCTGGGGCCAACGTCCTGACTTTC.

V usage is TRBV7-2 and J usage is TRBJ2-2, with 7 positions matching TRBD2. The CDR3 has 17 residues. CDR1 is SGHTA, CDR2 FQGNSA, per germline. V lost 2 bases and J lost 4; bases outside the gene matches: 10. CDR3 bases: TGTGCCAGCAGCTTATGGGAGGGAGGGTCGGTCACCGGGGAGCTGTTTTTT. Protein: CASSLWEGGSVTGELFF.

The gene calls are TRBV7-9 and TRBJ1-5, with 8 positions matching TRBD1. The ends lost 5 bases at V and 6 bases at J; junction bases unmatched: 3. In germline, CDR1 is SEHNR, CDR2 FQNEAQ (reference sequence). This CDR3 region has 13 residues. The CDR3 bases are TGTGCCAGCAGCAAGGACAGGGTTCAGCCCCAGCATTTT. This encodes CASSKDRVQPQHF.

Concerning this clone itself: Within the sample, other DNA sequences also encode this same CDR3. V gene TRBV27 combines with J gene TRBJ1-1, with TRBD1 matching 8 bases. V lost 5 bases, J lost 5 bases, and 7 bases stayed unmatched. Per germline, CDR1 MNHEY and CDR2 SMNVEV (reference sequence). The CDR3 is made up of 14 amino acids. In DNA form, the CDR3 reads TGTGCCAGCAGTCTCGGACAGGGTGGTACTGAAGCTTTCTTT. It translates to CASSLGQGGTEAFF.

The V call is TRBV11-1, the J call TRBJ2-7; 10 bases agree with TRBD2. V gave up 5 bases and J gave up 2 bases; unmatched junction bases: 6. In germline, CDR1 is SGHAT, CDR2 FQDESV (reference sequence). This CDR3 comprises 15 residues. As DNA, the CDR3 is TGTGCCAGCAGCCCGTATACTAGCGGGACCTACGAGCAGTACTTC. Translated, it gives CASSPYTSGTYEQYF.

V is TRBV10-3 and J is TRBJ2-6, with TRBD1 matching over 7 bases. This CDR3 has 16 amino acids. V was pared by 10 bases and J by 0 bases, with 9 bases of the junction left unmatched. The V gene's germline CDR1 is ENHRY and CDR2 SYGVKD. This CDR3 is CATLGTEPSGANVLTF. In nucleotides, the CDR3 is TGTGCCACCCTCGGGACAGAGCCCTCTGGGGCCAACGTCCTGACTTTC.

CDR3 protein: CASERLGAPSYEQYF. The CDR3 coding sequence is TGTGCCAGCGAACGACTTGGCGCCCCCTCCTACGAGCAGTACTTC. This chain links TRBV6-1 with TRBJ2-7; the D is unclear. The V end was cut by 8 bases, the J end by 0 bases, with 17 bases between. This CDR3 spans 15 amino acids. Germline values: CDR1 MNHNS, CDR2 SASEGT.

This chain connects TRBV15 to TRBJ2-1; D gene uncertain. Trimming cost V 8 bases and J 2 bases, with 16 bases left between them. CDR3 length: 15 amino acids. The germline V gene encodes CDR1 LNHNV and CDR2 YYDKDF (reference sequence). The CDR3 region is CATSTRPSPYNEQFF. The CDR3 DNA reads as TGTGCCACCTCGACTCGCCCGAGCCCCTACAATGAGCAGTTCTTC. The whole variable domain, filled in from reference TRBV15 and TRBJ2-1, reads DAMVIQNPRYQVTQFGKPVTLSCSQTLNHNVMYWYQQKSSQAPKLLFHYYDKDFNNEADTPDNFQSRRPNTSFCFLDIRSPGLGDTAMYLCATSTRPSPYNEQFFGPGTRLTVL.

This rearrangement joins TRBV19 to TRBJ2-1, with TRBD2 identical over 9 bases. CDR3 length equals 15 residues. V dropped 5 bases and J dropped 4; count of bases not matched to a gene: 6. Looked up from germline, CDR1 is LNHDA and CDR2 is SQIVND (reference sequence). The CDR3, as DNA: TGTGCCAGTAGTGGGACTAGCTGGGGATACAATGAGCAGTTCTTC. Residues: CASSGTSWGYNEQFF.

This sequence joins TRBV5-5 and TRBJ2-1, with D possibly being TRBD1 or TRBD2 (5 bases each). V lost 5 bases to trimming and J lost 2 bases, with 14 bases between them. CDR1 is SGHKS and CDR2 is YYEKEE in the germline V gene (reference sequence). This CDR3 region has 15 residues. CDR3 loop: CASSSRWGTYNEQFF. The CDR3 nucleotides read TGTGCCAGCAGTTCTCGATGGGGGACCTACAATGAGCAGTTCTTC. The variable domain in full, completed from reference TRBV5-5 and TRBJ2-1, reads DAGVTQSPTHLIKTRGQQVTLRCSPISGHKSVSWYQQVLGQGPQFIFQYYEKEERGRGNFPDRFSARQFPNYSSELNVNALLLGDSALYLCASSSRWGTYNEQFFGPGTRLTVL.

The rearrangement uses TRBV5-4 and TRBJ1-2, with TRBD1 matching 7 bases. The V gene's germline CDR1 is SGHNT and CDR2 YYREEE (reference sequence). The CDR3 has 17 amino acids. With 3 bases clipped from V and 3 bases from J, the junction kept 14 bases outside the gene matches. Here the CDR3 reads CASSSEYPTGPYYGYTF. The CDR3 nucleotides read TGTGCCAGCAGCTCCGAGTACCCGACAGGGCCTTACTATGGCTACACCTTC.

About this clone itself: One junction end does not reproduce the germline sequence, and a read error may be involved. The chain employs TRBV7-9 and TRBJ2-1; D possibly corresponds to TRBD1 (5 bases). Per germline, CDR1 SEHNR and CDR2 FQNEAQ (reference sequence). This CDR3 has 13 amino acids. The CDR3 region has the DNA TGTGCCAGCAGCGTAGCTCCCAGGGATGAGCAGTTCTTC. Translating gives CASSVAPRDEQFF.

The chain employs TRBV28 and TRBJ2-7; 11 nucleotides line up with TRBD2. CDR3 length: 15 residues. Germline assignment: CDR1 MDHEN and CDR2 SYDVKM. Trimming removed 5 bases from V and 5 bases from J; junction bases left unmatched: 8. The CDR3 DNA reads as TGTGCCAGCAGTCGAGGCGAACTAGCGGGAGACGAGCAGTACTTC. This gives the protein CASSRGELAGDEQYF. Full variable domain (missing parts from reference TRBV28 and TRBJ2-7): DVKVTQSSRYLVKRTGEKVFLECVQDMDHENMFWYRQDPGLGLRLIYFSYDVKMKEKGDIPEGYSVSREKKERFSLILESASTNQTSMYLCASSRGELAGDEQYFGPGTRLTVT.

The chain carries TRBV14 and TRBJ2-3; the D gene is possibly TRBD1 (5 bases). Per germline, CDR1 SGHDN and CDR2 FVKESK. The V and J ends lost 5 bases and 1 base respectively, with 16 bases between them. The CDR3 has 16 residues. As DNA, the CDR3 is TGTGCCAGCAGCGCGTATCAGGGAAGTCGCACAGATACGCAGTATTTT. This sequence encodes CASSAYQGSRTDTQYF.

The V gene is TRBV28, the J gene TRBJ1-1, with a possible D match to TRBD1 (6 bases). Between the trimmed V and J ends, which lost 2 bases and 2 bases, there was a span of 12 bases. This CDR3 has 15 residues. The germline gives CDR1 MDHEN, CDR2 SYDVKM. CDR3 protein: CASSLIAGDNTEAFF. CDR3 bases: TGTGCCAGCAGTTTAATCGCAGGGGACAACACTGAAGCTTTCTTT.

The rearrangement uses TRBV19 and TRBJ2-7, with TRBD1 matching 9 bases. V shed 6 bases and J 2 bases; nucleotides not matched to a gene: 5. The CDR3 extends over 14 amino acids. CDR1 is LNHDA and CDR2 is SQIVND in the germline V gene (reference sequence). CDR3 residues: CASRAGTGPYEQYF. The CDR3 DNA reads TGTGCCAGTAGGGCCGGGACAGGGCCCTACGAGCAGTACTTC.

The chain recombines TRBV27 with TRBJ2-7; D might be TRBD2 (6 bases). This CDR3 has 14 amino acids. V gave up 5 bases and J gave up 3 bases, with 14 bases separating them. From germline, CDR1 is MNHEY and CDR2 SMNVEV (reference sequence). The CDR3 sequence is CASSKETRRYEQYF. The DNA for the CDR3 is TGTGCCAGCAGTAAGGAGACTAGACGCTACGAGCAGTACTTC.

CDR3 sequence: CASSRVGDYANEQFF. The DNA for the CDR3 is TGTGCCAGCAGCCGCGTCGGGGACTACGCCAATGAGCAGTTCTTC. This sequence joins TRBV7-9 and TRBJ2-1, with 7 bases fitting TRBD2. The CDR3 has 15 residues. Germline CDR1 is SEHNR and CDR2 is FQNEAQ (reference sequence). Trimming at V came to 5 bases and at J to 6 bases, leaving 10 bases not matched to a gene.

The sample holds one count of this clone. The chain links TRBV28 to TRBJ1-3; D may be TRBD1 (6 bases). The germline V and J ends were trimmed by 5 bases and 4 bases, with 15 bases remaining between them. Looked up from germline, CDR1 is MDHEN and CDR2 is SYDVKM. There are 15 residues in the CDR3. CDR3 residues: CASSEQGFAGNTIYF. The CDR3 DNA follows: TGTGCCAGCAGTGAACAGGGATTTGCCGGAAACACCATATATTTT.

The rearrangement links TRBV7-9 to TRBJ2-1; D unresolved. The V gene's germline CDR1 is SEHNR and CDR2 FQNEAQ (reference sequence). CDR3 length equals 16 residues. V was clipped by 1 base and J by 1 base, with 11 bases between them. The CDR3 sequence: CASSLGRVGSYNEQFF. CDR3 nucleotides: TGTGCCAGCAGCTTAGGCCGCGTCGGGTCCTACAATGAGCAGTTCTTC.